Below, one TCR beta chain is given with its context. Antigen specificity is unknown. This sample is part of a study of T cell responses to AZD1222 COVID-19 vaccine. Study-level results: Repertoires were collected only later (after the peak T cell response had occurred).

TCRdb's copy holds only in-frame clones and misses some; the assay was immunoSEQ multiplex PCR. The profile covers 140,000 or so clones, with around 88% appearing a single time and 3% to 4.5% taken by the ten largest. V lost 7 bases to trimming and J lost 0 bases, with 2 bases between them. Germline V gene lookup returns CDR1 DFQATT and CDR2 SNEGSKA (reference sequence). The CDR3 is 10 residues long. The V gene is TRBV20-1, the J gene TRBJ2-3; D gene ambiguous. This TCR came from an adult in good health. The material sequenced was peripheral blood, taken on day 0 of AZD1222 vaccination. The CDR3 here is CSVSTDTQYF. The CDR3 DNA reads as TGCAGTGTAAGCACAGATACGCAGTATTTT.